The rows below give T cell receptor beta chains drawn from one sample of a study of type 1 regulatory T cells. These TCRs' antigens remain unknown. TCRdb fed the reads into MiXCR, producing one record per CDR3 protein. The sample contains around 69,000 distinct CDR3 sequences, 50% to 70% of which appear only once. The specimen sequenced was cultured T cells, either the whole culture or a sorted T cell fraction (not recorded which). The receptors were sampled from a human donor in good health. CDR3s include the opening cysteine and the closing phenylalanine or tryptophan. The order of the fields is clone size, V gene, D gene, J gene, CDR3 DNA, CDR3 protein. A D gene is named only where the DNA matches it firmly. Clone size is given for some rows only: seen once, a few or many times, or a class if the clone is expanded.

NA	TRBV20-1	NA	TRBJ2-2	TGCAGTGCCCGAGCCGGGACGGGCCTCGCGAACACCGGGGAGCTGTTTTTT	CSARAGTGLANTGELFF
once	TRBV20-1	TRBD1	TRBJ2-7	TGCAGTGTGCAGGGGGCGCGGTACGAGCAGTACTTC	CSVQGARYEQYF
once	TRBV21-1	NA	TRBJ2-7	TGTGCCAGCAGCAAAGAGCGAGTCTACGAGCAGTACTTC	CASSKERVYEQYF
NA	TRBV20-1	NA	TRBJ2-3	TGCAGTGCTACAGGGGAGGTGACAGATACGCAGTATTTT	CSATGEVTDTQYF
NA	TRBV2	NA	TRBJ2-7	TGTGCCAGCAGTGAGAGACAGGGAGGTCTGGGCGAGCAGTACTTC	CASSERQGGLGEQYF
NA	TRBV12-3/TRBV12-4	NA	TRBJ1-6	TGTGCCAGCAGTTTAGGGGTTCTGGGCTCACCCCTCCACTTT	CASSLGVLGSPLHF
NA	TRBV19	NA	TRBJ1-4	TGTGCCAGTAAAGAGCAGGTCGATTATGAAAAACTGTTTTTT	CASKEQVDYEKLFF
NA	TRBV15	TRBD1	TRBJ1-1	TGTGCCACCAGCAGGGGGACAGGGCTTCGCCATCCACCAAAAGCTTTCTTT	CATSRGTGLRHPPKAFF
NA	TRBV18	NA	TRBJ1-3	TGTGCCAGCTCACCACCGGGGCCCTCTGGAAACACCATATATTTT	CASSPPGPSGNTIYF
NA	TRBV15	NA	TRBJ2-2	TGTGCCACCAGCAGAGACCCAGCATCGACCGGGGAGCTGTTTTTT	CATSRDPASTGELFF
NA	TRBV7-8	NA	TRBJ2-7	TGTGCCAGCAGCTTGGGTAGGGAGCAGTACTTC	CASSLGREQYF
NA	TRBV10-3	NA	TRBJ2-3	TGTGCCATCAGCGGCGGGTCCCGGGGGACAGATACGCAGTATTTT	CAISGGSRGTDTQYF
NA	TRBV7-9	TRBD2	TRBJ2-1	TGTGCCAGCAGTTTAGCGGGAGGGCCCGACAATGAGCAGTTCTTC	CASSLAGGPDNEQFF
NA	TRBV9	NA	TRBJ2-1	TGTGCCAGCAGCGAGTGGGGGTACAATGAGCAGTTCTTC	CASSEWGYNEQFF
NA	TRBV2	TRBD2	TRBJ2-5	TGTGCCAGCAAACTAGCGGGCAACCAAGAGACCCAGTACTTC	CASKLAGNQETQYF
few	TRBV20-1	TRBD2	TRBJ2-7	TGCAGTGCCGATCCGGAGGGTAGCGGGCGCCTCTACGAGCAGTACTTC	CSADPEGSGRLYEQYF
many	TRBV9	NA	TRBJ1-1	TGTGCCAGCAGCTCCAAACCGACAGACAAAATGAACACTGAAGCTTTCTTT	CASSSKPTDKMNTEAFF
NA	TRBV3-1	NA	TRBJ2-3	TGTGCCAGCAGCCAACGCATTCCGGCGAGCACAGATACGCAGTATTTT	CASSQRIPASTDTQYF
NA	TRBV5-1	NA	TRBJ2-5	TGCGCCAGCAGCTTGTATTTCTTTGACCAAGAGACCCAGTACTTC	CASSLYFFDQETQYF
NA	TRBV5-3	NA	TRBJ2-2	TGTGCCAGAAGCTTGGACGGCGAGAGGGCGAACACCGGGGAGCTGTTTTTT	CARSLDGERANTGELFF
few	TRBV29-1	TRBD2	TRBJ2-2	TGCAGCGACGTAGGGGCTAGCGGGAATGGAACCGGGGAGCTGTTTTTT	CSDVGASGNGTGELFF
NA	TRBV4-1	NA	TRBJ1-2	TGCGCCAGCAGCCCGGGGACACTCGCTAACTATGGCTACACCTTC	CASSPGTLANYGYTF
few	TRBV4-3	TRBD2	TRBJ2-3	TGCGCCAGCAGCCGAGCAGCGGGAGTTTTCACAGATACGCAGTATTTT	CASSRAAGVFTDTQYF
NA	TRBV20-1	TRBD2	TRBJ2-3	TGCAGTGTCTCACCGTGGACTAGCGGTCAAGGGGATACGCAGTATTTT	CSVSPWTSGQGDTQYF
few	TRBV3-1	NA	TRBJ2-1	TGTGCCAGCAGCCAAGCTCCTAGCTCCTACAATGAGCAGTTCTTC	CASSQAPSSYNEQFF
NA	TRBV5-1	NA	TRBJ2-1	TGCGCCAGCAGCTCCATTTGGAATGAGCAGTTCTTC	CASSSIWNEQFF
NA	TRBV27	NA	TRBJ2-1	TGTGCCAGCAGTTTAGACCTCTCCTACAATGAGCAGTTCTTC	CASSLDLSYNEQFF
few	TRBV4-1	TRBD2	TRBJ2-1	TGCGCCAGCAGCCAGCCTCCGGGACTAGCGGGGGGGAGCTCCTACAATGAGCAGTTCTTC	CASSQPPGLAGGSSYNEQFF
NA	TRBV7-9	NA	TRBJ2-1	TGTGCCAGCAGCTTAGTTAGATCGCTCGACTCCTACAATGAGCAGTTCTTC	CASSLVRSLDSYNEQFF
NA	TRBV6-1	NA	TRBJ2-7	TGTGCCAGCAACTCAGGGGCGCCCTACGAGCAGTACTTC	CASNSGAPYEQYF
NA	TRBV11-2	TRBD1	TRBJ1-4	TGTGCCAGCAGCCCTGGACAGGGGGCCCGACGGAATGAAAAACTGTTTTTT	CASSPGQGARRNEKLFF
NA	TRBV11-2	NA	TRBJ2-7	TGTGCCAGCAGCTTAGTTTTTACCAATTACGAGCAGTACTTC	CASSLVFTNYEQYF
many	TRBV7-9	NA	TRBJ2-5	TGTGCCAGCAGCTTAGAAGAAGAGACCCAGTACTTC	CASSLEEETQYF
NA	TRBV7-9	TRBD1	TRBJ2-4	TGTGCCAGCAGCGCACAAACAGGGGGAGAATGGTCCAAAAACATTCAGTACTTC	CASSAQTGGEWSKNIQYF
few	TRBV7-9	NA	TRBJ1-1	TGTGCCAGCAAACCCCAGGGTACCATCTCCACTGAAGCTTTCTTT	CASKPQGTISTEAFF
medium-sized	TRBV9	NA	TRBJ2-7	TGTGCCAGCAGCGTAGACGAGCAGTACTTC	CASSVDEQYF
NA	TRBV11-2	TRBD2	TRBJ2-7	TGTGCCAGCAGCTTCCCGGGTAGCGGGAGGTATCGTAGCTCCTACGAGCAGTACTTC	CASSFPGSGRYRSSYEQYF
NA	TRBV7-9	NA	TRBJ1-6	TGTGCCAGCAGCCCCGGACCCCTCCACTTT	CASSPGPLHF
NA	TRBV6-2/TRBV6-3	TRBD1	TRBJ2-1	TGTGCCAGCAGTTCCACAGGGGGCAGGGGCGACAATGAGCAGTTCTTC	CASSSTGGRGDNEQFF
NA	TRBV29-1	TRBD2	TRBJ2-7	TGCAGCGTTAGCGGGAGCTCCTACGAGCAGTACTTC	CSVSGSSYEQYF